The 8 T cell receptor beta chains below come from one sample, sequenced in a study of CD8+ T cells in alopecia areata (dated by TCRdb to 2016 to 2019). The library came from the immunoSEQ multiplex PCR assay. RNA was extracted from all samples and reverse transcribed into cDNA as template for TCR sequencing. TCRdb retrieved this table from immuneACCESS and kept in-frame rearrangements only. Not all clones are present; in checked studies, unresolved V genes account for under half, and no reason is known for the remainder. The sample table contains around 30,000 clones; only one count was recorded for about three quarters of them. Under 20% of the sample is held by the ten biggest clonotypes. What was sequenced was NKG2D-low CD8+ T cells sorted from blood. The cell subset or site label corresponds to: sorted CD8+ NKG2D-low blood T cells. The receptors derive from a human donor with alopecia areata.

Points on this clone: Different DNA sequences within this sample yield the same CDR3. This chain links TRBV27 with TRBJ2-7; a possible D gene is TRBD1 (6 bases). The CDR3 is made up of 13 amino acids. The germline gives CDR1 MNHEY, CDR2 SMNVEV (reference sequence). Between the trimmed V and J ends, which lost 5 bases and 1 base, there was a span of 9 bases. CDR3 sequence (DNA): TGTGCCAGCAGTAGAGGACAGTCCTACGAGCAGTACTTC. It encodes CASSRGQSYEQYF.

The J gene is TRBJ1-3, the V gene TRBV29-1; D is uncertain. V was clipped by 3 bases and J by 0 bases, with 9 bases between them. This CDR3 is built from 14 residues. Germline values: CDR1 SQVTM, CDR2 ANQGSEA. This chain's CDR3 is CSVDAGNSGNTIYF. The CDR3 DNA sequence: TGCAGCGTTGATGCGGGTAACTCTGGAAACACCATATATTTT.

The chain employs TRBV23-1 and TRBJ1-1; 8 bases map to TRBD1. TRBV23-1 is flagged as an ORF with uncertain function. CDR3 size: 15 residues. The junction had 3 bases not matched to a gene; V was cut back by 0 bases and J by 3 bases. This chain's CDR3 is CASSQSLDRDTEAFF. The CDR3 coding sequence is TGCGCCAGCAGTCAATCGTTGGACAGGGACACTGAAGCTTTCTTT.

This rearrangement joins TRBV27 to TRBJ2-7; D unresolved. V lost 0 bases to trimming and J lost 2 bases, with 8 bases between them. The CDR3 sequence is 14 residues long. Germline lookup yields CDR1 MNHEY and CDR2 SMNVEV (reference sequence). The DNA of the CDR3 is TGTGCCAGCAGTTTATCGCAGGTCCCCTACGAGCAGTACTTC. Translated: CASSLSQVPYEQYF.

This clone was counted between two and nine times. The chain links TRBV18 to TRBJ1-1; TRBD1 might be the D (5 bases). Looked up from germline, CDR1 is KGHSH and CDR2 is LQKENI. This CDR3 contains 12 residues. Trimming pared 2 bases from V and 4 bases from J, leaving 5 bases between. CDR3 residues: CASSPGATEAFF. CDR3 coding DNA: TGTGCCAGCTCACCAGGGGCCACTGAAGCTTTCTTT.

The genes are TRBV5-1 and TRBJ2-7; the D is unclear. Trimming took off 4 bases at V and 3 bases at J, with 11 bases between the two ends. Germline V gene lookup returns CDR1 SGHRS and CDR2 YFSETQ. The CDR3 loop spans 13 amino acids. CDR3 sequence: CASSVGTLYEQYF. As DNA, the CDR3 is TGCGCCAGCAGCGTGGGAACCCTCTACGAGCAGTACTTC. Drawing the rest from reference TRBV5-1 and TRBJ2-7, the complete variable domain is KAGVTQTPRYLIKTRGQQVTLSCSPISGHRSVSWYQQTPGQGLQFLFEYFSETQRNKGNFPGRFSGRQFSNSRSEMNVSTLELGDSALYLCASSVGTLYEQYFGPGTRLTVT.

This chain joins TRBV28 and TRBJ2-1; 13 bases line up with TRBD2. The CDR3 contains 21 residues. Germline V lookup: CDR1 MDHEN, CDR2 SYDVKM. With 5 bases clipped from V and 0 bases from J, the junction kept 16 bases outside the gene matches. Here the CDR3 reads CASSTKRLAGGPGRSYNEQFF. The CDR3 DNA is TGTGCCAGCAGTACCAAACGACTAGCGGGGGGCCCGGGACGCTCCTACAATGAGCAGTTCTTC.

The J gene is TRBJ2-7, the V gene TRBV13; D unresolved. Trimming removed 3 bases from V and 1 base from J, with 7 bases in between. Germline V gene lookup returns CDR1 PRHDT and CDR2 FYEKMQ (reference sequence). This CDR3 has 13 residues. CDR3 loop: CASSLGPSYEQYF. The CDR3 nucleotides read TGTGCCAGCAGCTTGGGCCCTTCCTACGAGCAGTACTTC. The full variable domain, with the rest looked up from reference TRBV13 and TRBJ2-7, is AAGVIQSPRHLIKEKRETATLKCYPIPRHDTVYWYQQGPGQDPQFLISFYEKMQSDKGSIPDRFSAQQFSDYHSELNMSSLELGDSALYFCASSLGPSYEQYFGPGTRLTVT.